A selection of T cell receptor beta chains follows, all from one sample in a study of CD8+CD57+ T cells in acquired aplastic anemia. Via MiXCR, TCRdb re-called the reads, giving one row per CDR3 protein. The sample has 150,000 to 200,000 distinct CDR3 sequences; almost 50% are singletons. Specimen: sorted CD4+, CD8+, or CD8+CD57+ T cells (not recorded which) from PBMCs. These receptor sequences come from a human donor with aplastic anemia. The CDR3 runs from the conserved cysteine through the conserved F or W. D genes are given only for firm matches. Clone size appears in some rows only: once, few, many, or a class for an expanded clone.

d_call j_call clone_size v_call cdr3_aa cdr3_nt
TRBD1 TRBJ2-1 - TRBV11-2 CASSSPGDRLPYNEQFF TGTGCCAGCAGTTCGCCCGGGGACAGGCTCCCCTACAATGAGCAGTTCTTC
- TRBJ1-2 - TRBV7-2 CASSPTDRFNYGYTF TGTGCCAGCAGCCCCACCGACAGATTTAACTATGGCTACACCTTC
TRBD1 TRBJ1-1 many TRBV5-1 CASSADRTPNTEAFF TGCGCCAGCAGCGCGGACAGGACACCCAACACTGAAGCTTTCTTT
TRBD1 TRBJ2-2 - TRBV29-1 CSVETGYTGELFF TGCAGCGTTGAGACAGGGTACACCGGGGAGCTGTTTTTT
- TRBJ2-7 - TRBV10-3 CAISQDSSYEQYF TGTGCCATCAGCCAGGACAGCTCCTACGAGCAGTACTTC
- TRBJ1-6 many TRBV5-1 CASSLSTGNSPLHF TGCGCCAGCAGCTTGTCTACGGGAAATTCACCCCTCCACTTT
TRBD1 TRBJ2-1 - TRBV4-2 CATSESGQGAMEQFF TGTGCCACCAGTGAGTCGGGACAGGGGGCTATGGAGCAGTTCTTC
- TRBJ2-3 - TRBV3-1 CASSLTSKFGGRVDTQYF TGTGCCAGCAGCCTAACATCCAAGTTCGGGGGAAGGGTAGATACGCAGTATTTT
- TRBJ2-2 - TRBV7-3 CASSFARATDTGELFF TGTGCCAGCAGCTTCGCCAGGGCAACAGACACCGGGGAGCTGTTTTTT
TRBD1 TRBJ1-5 many TRBV2 CASRGTGGYQPQHF TGTGCCAGCAGGGGGACAGGGGGCTATCAGCCCCAGCATTTT
- TRBJ2-7 many TRBV20-1 CSPPPRGDYEQYF TGCAGTCCCCCCCCCCGCGGGGACTACGAGCAGTACTTC
TRBD2 TRBJ2-5 - TRBV3-1 CASSQGAGAGETQYF TGTGCCAGCAGCCAAGGAGCGGGGGCCGGGGAGACCCAGTACTTC
- TRBJ1-5 - TRBV10-3 CAISEGGIGVQPQHF TGTGCCATCAGTGAGGGAGGCATTGGGGTTCAGCCCCAGCATTTT
- TRBJ1-6 - TRBV15 CATSREQGNSPPHF TGTGCCACCAGCAGAGAACAGGGTAATTCGCCCCCCCACTTT
- TRBJ2-7 - TRBV9 CASSGSSAYEQYF TGTGCCAGCAGCGGATCTAGTGCCTACGAGCAGTACTTC
TRBD2 TRBJ2-3 - TRBV15 CASSFAGGQVDTQYF TGTGCCAGCAGTTTTGCGGGGGGGCAGGTAGATACGCAGTATTTT
- TRBJ2-5 - TRBV10-2 CAGPGGEQETQYF TGCGCCGGCCCCGGAGGGGAGCAAGAGACCCAGTACTTC
- TRBJ1-3 many TRBV7-8 CASSLALQASGNTIYF TGTGCCAGCAGCTTAGCGTTACAAGCCTCTGGAAACACCATATATTTT
- TRBJ1-4 few TRBV9 CASSVATGTGATNEKLFF TGTGCCAGCAGCGTAGCTACAGGGACTGGGGCAACTAATGAAAAACTGTTTTTT
- TRBJ1-2 - TRBV15 CTTSRGPRGSGYTF TGTACCACCAGCAGGGGACCGCGTGGGAGTGGCTACACCTTC
TRBD2 TRBJ2-5 - TRBV3-1 CASSFSGGDQETQYF TGTGCCAGCAGCTTCAGCGGGGGAGATCAAGAGACCCAGTACTTC
- TRBJ2-7 - TRBV29-1 CSVNMDGQYF TGCAGCGTTAATATGGACGGGCAGTACTTC
TRBD1 TRBJ2-1 many TRBV24-1 CATSDQGRGRLDEQFF TGTGCCACCAGTGATCAGGGCAGGGGGCGCCTCGATGAGCAGTTCTTC
TRBD1 TRBJ2-1 - TRBV20-1 CSAKWGTGYNEQFF TGCAGTGCTAAATGGGGGACAGGGTACAATGAGCAGTTCTTC
- TRBJ1-2 - TRBV10-3 CAISESLNSYTF TGTGCCATCAGTGAGTCCCTTAATAGCTACACCTTC
TRBD1 TRBJ1-4 few TRBV30 CASGTGTGNRKLFF TGTGCCAGCGGAACCGGGACAGGGAACAGGAAACTGTTTTTT
- TRBJ1-2 many TRBV19 CKSGGANGYTF TGTAAATCGGGGGGCGCGAATGGCTACACCTTC
- TRBJ2-3 - TRBV10-2 CASSESKGLNTDTQYF TGCGCCAGCAGTGAGTCGAAGGGACTCAACACAGATACGCAGTATTTT
TRBD1 TRBJ2-7 few TRBV10-3 CAISEATGGASDEQYF TGTGCCATCAGTGAGGCGACAGGGGGCGCATCCGACGAGCAGTACTTC
- TRBJ2-3 few TRBV19 CASSLNSYTQYF TGTGCCAGTAGTCTAAATTCGTATACGCAGTATTTT
TRBD1 TRBJ1-2 - TRBV29-1 CSGRTGSAGYTF TGCAGCGGACGGACAGGGAGCGCTGGCTACACCTTC
- TRBJ2-6 few TRBV20-1 CSARDGQELSGANVLTF TGCAGTGCTAGAGATGGGCAGGAGCTCTCTGGGGCCAACGTCCTGACTTTC
- TRBJ1-2 once TRBV7-8 CASSLDRLGDYGYTF TGTGCCAGCAGCTTAGACCGTTTAGGAGACTATGGCTACACCTTC
- TRBJ1-3 - TRBV3-1 CASSLDNSVGNTIYF TGTGCCAGCAGCCTCGACAACTCCGTCGGAAACACCATATATTTT
TRBD2 TRBJ2-1 once TRBV24-1 CATSDLASGLSEQFF TGTGCCACCAGTGATTTAGCTAGCGGGTTGAGTGAGCAGTTCTTC